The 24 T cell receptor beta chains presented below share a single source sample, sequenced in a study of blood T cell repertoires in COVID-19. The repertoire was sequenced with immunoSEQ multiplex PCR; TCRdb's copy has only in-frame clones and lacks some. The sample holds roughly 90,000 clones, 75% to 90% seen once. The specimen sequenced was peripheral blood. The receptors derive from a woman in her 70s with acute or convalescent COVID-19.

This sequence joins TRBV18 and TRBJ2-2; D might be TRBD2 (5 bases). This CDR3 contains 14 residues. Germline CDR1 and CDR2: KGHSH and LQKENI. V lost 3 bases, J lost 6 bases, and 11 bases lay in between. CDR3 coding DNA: TGTGCCAGCTCACCGCGGCCGGAGGCCGGGGAGCTGTTTTTT. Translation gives CASSPRPEAGELFF.

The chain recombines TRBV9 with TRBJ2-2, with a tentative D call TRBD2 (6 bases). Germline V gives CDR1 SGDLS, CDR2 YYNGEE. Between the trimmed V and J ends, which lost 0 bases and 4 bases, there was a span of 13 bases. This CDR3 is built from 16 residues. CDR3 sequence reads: CASSVDPAGATGELFF. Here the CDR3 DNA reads TGTGCCAGCAGCGTAGACCCAGCGGGTGCCACCGGGGAGCTGTTTTTT. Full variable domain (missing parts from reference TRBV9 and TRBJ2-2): DSGVTQTPKHLITATGQRVTLRCSPRSGDLSVYWYQQSLDQGLQFLIQYYNGEERAKGNILERFSAQQFPDLHSELNLSSLELGDSALYFCASSVDPAGATGELFFGEGSRLTVL.

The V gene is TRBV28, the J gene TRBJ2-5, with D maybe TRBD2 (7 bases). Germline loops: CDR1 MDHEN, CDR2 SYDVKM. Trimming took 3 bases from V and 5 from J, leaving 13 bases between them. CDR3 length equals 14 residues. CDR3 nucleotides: TGTGCCAGCAGTTTCTGGGGGGGCGTTGAGACCCAGTACTTC. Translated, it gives CASSFWGGVETQYF.

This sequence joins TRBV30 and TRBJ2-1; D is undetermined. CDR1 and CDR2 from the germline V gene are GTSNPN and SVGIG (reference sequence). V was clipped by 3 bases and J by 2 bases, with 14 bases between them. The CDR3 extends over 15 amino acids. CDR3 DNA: TGTGCCTGGAGCAGGATCGGCGCTACCTACAATGAGCAGTTCTTC. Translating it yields CAWSRIGATYNEQFF.

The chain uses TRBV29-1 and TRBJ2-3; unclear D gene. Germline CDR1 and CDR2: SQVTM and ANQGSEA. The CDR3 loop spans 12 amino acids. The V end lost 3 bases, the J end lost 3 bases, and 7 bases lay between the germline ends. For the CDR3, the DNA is TGCAGCGTTGACCTTAATACAGATACGCAGTATTTT. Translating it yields CSVDLNTDTQYF.

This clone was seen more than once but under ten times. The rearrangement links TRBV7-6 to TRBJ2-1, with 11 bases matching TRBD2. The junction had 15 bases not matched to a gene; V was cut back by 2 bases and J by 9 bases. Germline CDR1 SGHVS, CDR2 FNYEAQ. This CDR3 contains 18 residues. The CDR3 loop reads CASSLRASGGPGAVEQFF. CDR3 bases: TGTGCCAGCAGCTTAAGGGCTAGCGGGGGGCCAGGAGCCGTTGAGCAGTTCTTC. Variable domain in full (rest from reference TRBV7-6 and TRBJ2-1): GAGVSQSPRYKVTKRGQDVALRCDPISGHVSLYWYRQALGQGPEFLTYFNYEAQQDKSGLPNDRFSAERPEGSISTLTIQRTEQRDSAMYRCASSLRASGGPGAVEQFFGPGTRLTVL.

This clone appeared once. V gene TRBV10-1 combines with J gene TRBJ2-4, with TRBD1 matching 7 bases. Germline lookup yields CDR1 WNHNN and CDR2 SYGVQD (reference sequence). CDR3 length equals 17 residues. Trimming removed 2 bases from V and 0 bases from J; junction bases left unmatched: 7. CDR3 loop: CASSENRDRLAKNIQYF. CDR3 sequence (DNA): TGCGCCAGCAGTGAGAACCGGGACAGACTAGCCAAAAACATTCAGTACTTC.

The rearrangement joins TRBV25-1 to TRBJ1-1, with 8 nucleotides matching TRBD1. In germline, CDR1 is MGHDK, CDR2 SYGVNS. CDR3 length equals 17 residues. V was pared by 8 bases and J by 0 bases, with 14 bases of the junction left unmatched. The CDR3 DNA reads TGTGCCAGCGGCACCCCTCGGACAGGGACCGTGAACACTGAAGCTTTCTTT. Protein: CASGTPRTGTVNTEAFF. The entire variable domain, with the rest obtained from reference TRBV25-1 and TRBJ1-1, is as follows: EADIYQTPRYLVIGTGKKITLECSQTMGHDKMYWYQQDPGMELHLIHYSYGVNSTEKGDLSSESTVSRIRTEHFPLTLESARPSHTSQYLCASGTPRTGTVNTEAFFGQGTRLTVV.

The CDR3 here is CASSSIQGFSGANVLTF. DNA for the CDR3: TGCGCCAGCAGTTCTATCCAGGGTTTCTCTGGGGCCAACGTCCTGACTTTC. The chain uses TRBV5-1 and TRBJ2-6; D possibly corresponds to TRBD1 (5 bases). CDR3 length: 17 amino acids. V was trimmed by 5 bases and J by 0 bases, leaving 15 bases between them. CDR1 SGHRS and CDR2 YFSETQ come from the germline V gene.

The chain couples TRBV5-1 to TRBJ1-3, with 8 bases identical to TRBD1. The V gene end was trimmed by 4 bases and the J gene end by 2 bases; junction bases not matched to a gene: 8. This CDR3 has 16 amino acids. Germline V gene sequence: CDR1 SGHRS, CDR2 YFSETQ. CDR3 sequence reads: CASSPIQGVAGNTIYF. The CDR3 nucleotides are TGCGCCAGCAGCCCGATACAGGGGGTGGCTGGAAACACCATATATTTT.

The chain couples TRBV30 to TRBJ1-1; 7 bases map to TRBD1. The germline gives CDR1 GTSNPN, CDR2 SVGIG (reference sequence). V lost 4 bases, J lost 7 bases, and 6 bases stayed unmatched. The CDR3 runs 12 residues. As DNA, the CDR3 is TGTGCCTGGATAGAGGGGGCTGGTGAAGCTTTCTTT. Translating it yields CAWIEGAGEAFF.

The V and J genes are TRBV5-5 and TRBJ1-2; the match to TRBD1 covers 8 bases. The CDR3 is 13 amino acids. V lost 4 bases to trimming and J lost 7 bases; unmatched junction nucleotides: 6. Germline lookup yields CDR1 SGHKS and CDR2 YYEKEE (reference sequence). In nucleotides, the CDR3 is TGTGCCAGCAGCCTGACAGGGGAAAGTGGCTACACCTTC. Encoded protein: CASSLTGESGYTF.

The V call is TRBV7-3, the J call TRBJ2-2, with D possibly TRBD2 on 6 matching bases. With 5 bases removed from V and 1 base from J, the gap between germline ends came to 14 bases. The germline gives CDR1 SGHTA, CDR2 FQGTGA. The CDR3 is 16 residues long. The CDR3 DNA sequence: TGTGCCAGCAGCGGGGCGGGGACCCTGAACACCGGGGAGCTGTTTTTT. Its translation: CASSGAGTLNTGELFF.

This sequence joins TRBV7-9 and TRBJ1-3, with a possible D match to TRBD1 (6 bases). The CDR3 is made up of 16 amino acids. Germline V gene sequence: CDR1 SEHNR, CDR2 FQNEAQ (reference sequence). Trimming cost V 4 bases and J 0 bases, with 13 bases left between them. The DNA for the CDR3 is TGTGCCAGCAGCTCCTTCACAGGGATCTCTGGAAACACCATATATTTT. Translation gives CASSSFTGISGNTIYF.

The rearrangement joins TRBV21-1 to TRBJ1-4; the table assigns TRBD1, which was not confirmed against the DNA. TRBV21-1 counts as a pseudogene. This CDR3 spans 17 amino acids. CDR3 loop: CASSTGLFVTGDEKLFF. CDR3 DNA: TGTGCCAGCAGCACCGGACTATTTGTGACAGGGGATGAAAAACTGTTTTTT.

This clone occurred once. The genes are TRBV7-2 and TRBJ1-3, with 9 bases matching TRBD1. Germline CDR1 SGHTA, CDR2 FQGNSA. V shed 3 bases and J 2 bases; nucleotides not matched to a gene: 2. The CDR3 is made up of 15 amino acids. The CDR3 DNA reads TGTGCCAGCAGCTTGAACAGGGGGCCTGGAAACACCATATATTTT. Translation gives CASSLNRGPGNTIYF. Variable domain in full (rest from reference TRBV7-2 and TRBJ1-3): GAGVSQSPSNKVTEKGKDVELRCDPISGHTALYWYRQSLGQGLEFLIYFQGNSAPDKSGLPSDRFSAERTGGSVSTLTIQRTQQEDSAVYLCASSLNRGPGNTIYFGEGSWLTVV.

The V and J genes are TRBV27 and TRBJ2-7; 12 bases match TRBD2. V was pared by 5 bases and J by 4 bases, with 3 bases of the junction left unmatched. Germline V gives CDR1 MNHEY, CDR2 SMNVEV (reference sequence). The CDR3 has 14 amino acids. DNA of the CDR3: TGTGCCAGCAGTCAAGGACTAGCGGGGTACGAGCAGTACTTC. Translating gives CASSQGLAGYEQYF.

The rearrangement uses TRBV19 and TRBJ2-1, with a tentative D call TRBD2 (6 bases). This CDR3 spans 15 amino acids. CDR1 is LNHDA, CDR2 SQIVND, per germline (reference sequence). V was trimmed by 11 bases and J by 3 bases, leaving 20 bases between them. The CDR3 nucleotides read TGTGCCGTCCGCTCCGGGCTAGCGAACTACAATGAGCAGTTCTTC. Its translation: CAVRSGLANYNEQFF. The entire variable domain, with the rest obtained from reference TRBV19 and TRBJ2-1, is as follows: DGGITQSPKYLFRKEGQNVTLSCEQNLNHDAMYWYRQDPGQGLRLIYYSQIVNDFQKGDIAEGYSVSREKKESFPLTVTSAQKNPTAFYLCAVRSGLANYNEQFFGPGTRLTVL.

Written as DNA, the CDR3 is TGTGCCAGCAGCCACCCTAGCGGGATCAGCTCCTACAATGAGCAGTTCTTC. This encodes CASSHPSGISSYNEQFF. The rearrangement joins TRBV7-9 to TRBJ2-1; 9 bases are a match to TRBD2. This CDR3 is 17 amino acids long. The germline V gene has CDR1 SEHNR and CDR2 FQNEAQ (reference sequence). Unmatched junction bases numbered 8, after V lost 5 bases and J lost 0 bases.

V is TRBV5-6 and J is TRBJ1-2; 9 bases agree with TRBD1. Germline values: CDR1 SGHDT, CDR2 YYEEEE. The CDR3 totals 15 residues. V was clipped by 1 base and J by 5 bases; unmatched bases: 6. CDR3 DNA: TGTGCCAGCAGCTTGCTGGGACAGGGTTTGTATGGCTACACCTTC. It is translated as CASSLLGQGLYGYTF.

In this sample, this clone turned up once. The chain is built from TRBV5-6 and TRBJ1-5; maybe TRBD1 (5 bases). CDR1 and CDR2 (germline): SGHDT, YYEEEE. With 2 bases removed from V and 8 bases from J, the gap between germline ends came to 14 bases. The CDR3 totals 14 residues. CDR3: CASSFRTLSKPQHF. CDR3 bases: TGTGCCAGCAGCTTCAGGACACTCTCCAAGCCCCAGCATTTT. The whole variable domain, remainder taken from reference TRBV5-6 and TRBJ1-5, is DAGVTQSPTHLIKTRGQQVTLRCSPKSGHDTVSWYQQALGQGPQFIFQYYEEEERQRGNFPDRFSGHQFPNYSSELNVNALLLGDSALYLCASSFRTLSKPQHFGDGTRLSIL.

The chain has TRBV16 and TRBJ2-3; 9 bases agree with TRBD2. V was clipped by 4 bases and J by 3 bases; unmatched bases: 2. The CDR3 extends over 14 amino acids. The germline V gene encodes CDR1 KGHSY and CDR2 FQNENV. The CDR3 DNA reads TGTGCCAGCAGCCTAGCGGGAGCTACAGATACGCAGTATTTT. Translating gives CASSLAGATDTQYF.

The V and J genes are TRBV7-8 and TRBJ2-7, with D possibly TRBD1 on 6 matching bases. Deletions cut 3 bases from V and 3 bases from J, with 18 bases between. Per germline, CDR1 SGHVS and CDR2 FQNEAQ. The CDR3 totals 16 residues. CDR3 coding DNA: TGTGCCAGCAGCTTGGCCCGCTGGACAGCCGGCTACGAGCAGTACTTC. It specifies CASSLARWTAGYEQYF.

The DNA of the CDR3 is TGTGCCAGCAGTGACTCTATCGGCGGGGAGCTGTTTTTT. Its protein product is CASSDSIGGELFF. J is TRBJ2-2 and V is TRBV6-4; D unclear. The V gene lost 0 bases and the J gene lost 7 bases, with 6 bases spanning the gap. Per germline, CDR1 MRHNA and CDR2 SNTAGT. This CDR3 is built from 13 residues.